What follows are 31 T cell receptor beta chains derived from one specimen sequenced in a study of blood T cell repertoires in COVID-19. The table came from immunoSEQ multiplex PCR; TCRdb's copy has only in-frame clones and leaves some out. Here the sample spans about 330,000 clones, roughly 90% being singletons. Sequencing was done on a sample of PBMCs or T cells enriched from blood (not recorded which). All receptors derive from a woman aged 30 to 39 who had recovered from COVID-19.

J is TRBJ2-7 and V is TRBV5-5; 10 nucleotides match TRBD1. The germline V gene encodes CDR1 SGHKS and CDR2 YYEKEE (reference sequence). This CDR3 spans 16 amino acids. With V trimmed by 0 bases and J by 4 bases, 7 bases remained unmatched. The CDR3 reads CASSLGRDRGIYEQYF. CDR3 coding DNA: TGTGCCAGCAGCTTGGGTCGGGACAGGGGAATTTACGAGCAGTACTTC.

In its sample, this clone was seen a few times. The genes are TRBV20-1 and TRBJ2-5, with 9 bases matching TRBD2. The CDR3 spans 15 residues. Trimming removed 3 bases from V and 0 bases from J; junction bases left unmatched: 5. Germline CDR1 and CDR2: DFQATT and SNEGSKA (reference sequence). In DNA, the CDR3 is TGCAGTGCTAGTTCGGGCGGGAGGGACCAAGAGACCCAGTACTTC. Translated, it gives CSASSGGRDQETQYF.

This clone appeared once. This sequence joins TRBV30 and TRBJ1-5; 7 nucleotides line up with TRBD1. CDR1 and CDR2 from the germline V gene are GTSNPN and SVGIG (reference sequence). V shed 3 bases, J shed 3 bases, and the junction held 2 bases outside the gene matches. The CDR3 loop spans 13 amino acids. CDR3 coding DNA: TGTGCCTGGAGCGGACAGGACAATCAGCCCCAGCATTTT. Residues: CAWSGQDNQPQHF.

A remark on this clone: Other DNA variants within this sample encode the same CDR3. V and J are TRBV5-1 and TRBJ1-1; TRBD1 aligns across 7 bases. V lost 4 bases to trimming and J lost 1 base; unmatched junction nucleotides: 4. CDR1 and CDR2 (germline): SGHRS, YFSETQ. The CDR3 consists of 14 residues. The CDR3 sequence is CASSPRTGNTEAFF. As DNA, the CDR3 is TGCGCCAGCAGCCCACGGACAGGGAACACTGAAGCTTTCTTT.

The V call is TRBV19, the J call TRBJ1-2; the match to TRBD1 covers 8 bases. Germline V gives CDR1 LNHDA, CDR2 SQIVND (reference sequence). The CDR3 extends over 15 amino acids. J gave up 2 bases and V 2 bases, and 4 bases lay outside the gene matches. CDR3 sequence reads: CASSIQGAPNYGYTF. Written as DNA, the CDR3 is TGTGCCAGTAGTATACAGGGGGCACCGAACTATGGCTACACCTTC.

This rearrangement joins TRBV7-2 to TRBJ2-5, with 11 bases matching TRBD1. Germline V gene sequence: CDR1 SGHTA, CDR2 FQGNSA. Trimming at V came to 5 bases and at J to 5 bases, leaving 7 bases not matched to a gene. CDR3 length: 15 residues. This chain's CDR3 is CASSGQGAVSETQYF. CDR3 nucleotide sequence: TGTGCCAGCAGCGGACAGGGGGCCGTTTCGGAGACCCAGTACTTC.

The chain recombines TRBV7-9 with TRBJ2-7, with TRBD2 as a possible D gene (6 bases). This CDR3 has 13 amino acids. The V gene's germline CDR1 is SEHNR and CDR2 FQNEAQ (reference sequence). Trimming removed 5 bases from V and 3 bases from J, with 11 bases in between. Here the CDR3 DNA reads TGTGCCAGCAGCCCCGGGACTTACTACGAGCAGTACTTC. As protein: CASSPGTYYEQYF.

Remarks on this clone: Other DNA sequences in this sample translate to the same CDR3. The rearrangement joins TRBV28 to TRBJ1-4, with TRBD1 identical over 8 bases. Germline V CDR1 and CDR2: MDHEN, SYDVKM. J lost 8 bases, V lost 3 bases, and 2 bases had no gene match. The CDR3 runs to 13 residues. The CDR3 region has the DNA TGTGCCAGCAGTTTGGCAGGGGGCGAAAAACTGTTTTTT. Translated: CASSLAGGEKLFF.

V and J are TRBV29-1 and TRBJ2-5; 11 nucleotides match TRBD2. The CDR3 sequence is 15 residues long. Germline trimming cut 5 bases from V and 5 bases from J; bases unmatched to any gene: 10. Looked up from germline, CDR1 is SQVTM and CDR2 is ANQGSEA. The CDR3 loop reads CSVSLAGVYLETQYF. The CDR3 DNA reads TGCAGCGTTTCACTAGCGGGGGTCTATTTGGAGACCCAGTACTTC.

This clone has just a few counts. The chain employs TRBV15 and TRBJ1-5; TRBD1 agrees at 11 bases. The CDR3 contains 12 residues. V gave up 9 bases and J gave up 5 bases; unmatched junction bases: 0. From germline, CDR1 is LNHNV and CDR2 YYDKDF (reference sequence). The CDR3 region is CATGQGDQPQHF. CDR3 bases: TGTGCCACGGGACAGGGGGATCAGCCCCAGCATTTT. The full variable domain, its missing parts supplied by reference TRBV15 and TRBJ1-5, is DAMVIQNPRYQVTQFGKPVTLSCSQTLNHNVMYWYQQKSSQAPKLLFHYYDKDFNNEADTPDNFQSRRPNTSFCFLDIRSPGLGDTAMYLCATGQGDQPQHFGDGTRLSIL.

J is TRBJ1-5 and V is TRBV6-1, with no clear D. CDR1 is MNHNS, CDR2 SASEGT, per germline. The V end lost 2 bases, the J end lost 0 bases, and 8 bases lay between the germline ends. This CDR3 spans 15 amino acids. The CDR3: CASSEHRYSNQPQHF. DNA of the CDR3: TGTGCCAGCAGTGAACACAGATATAGCAATCAGCCCCAGCATTTT.

The chain carries TRBV28 and TRBJ2-7; 8 bases are shared with TRBD1. Germline lookup yields CDR1 MDHEN and CDR2 SYDVKM. The junction had 13 bases not matched to a gene; V was cut back by 6 bases and J by 3 bases. The CDR3 has 16 residues. The CDR3 nucleotides read TGTGCCAGCAGCTCCGGGACAGGATTGCACAACTACGAGCAGTACTTC. Protein sequence: CASSSGTGLHNYEQYF.

The chain has TRBV18 and TRBJ2-1, with 10 bases matching TRBD1. Germline V gene data show CDR1 as KGHSH and CDR2 as LQKENI. The CDR3 contains 17 residues. J lost 7 bases, V lost 3 bases, and 12 bases had no gene match. The CDR3 DNA reads TGTGCCAGCTCACCCGCGATCCTAGGACAGGGGGTGAATGAGCAGTTCTTC. This encodes CASSPAILGQGVNEQFF.

The gene calls are TRBV7-2 and TRBJ2-4, with D maybe TRBD2 (5 bases). V was clipped by 3 bases and J by 2 bases, with 14 bases between them. The germline V gene has CDR1 SGHTA and CDR2 FQGNSA. The CDR3 consists of 16 residues. CDR3 sequence reads: CASSFVSGGSKNIQYF. The CDR3 DNA follows: TGTGCCAGCAGCTTTGTCAGCGGCGGGTCCAAAAACATTCAGTACTTC.

This chain uses TRBV21-1 with TRBJ2-2; TRBD1, as called in the table, went unchecked against the DNA. TRBV21-1 is a pseudogene locus. The CDR3 has 15 residues. For the CDR3, the DNA is TGTGCCAGCAGCAAAAGTCACAGAAGCACCGGGGAGCTGTTTTTT. This codes for CASSKSHRSTGELFF.

J is TRBJ2-1 and V is TRBV5-4; 9 bases are shared with TRBD2. The CDR3 sequence is 15 residues long. Trimming at V came to 9 bases and at J to 5 bases, leaving 12 bases not matched to a gene. Germline CDR1 SGHNT, CDR2 YYREEE (reference sequence). The CDR3 region has the DNA TGTGCCACCTCTCGTGCTAGCGGGACCAACAATGAGCAGTTCTTC. It yields the protein CATSRASGTNNEQFF.

This clone was detected a few times. The chain has TRBV28 and TRBJ1-2, with TRBD1 matching over 7 bases. Germline CDR1 is MDHEN and CDR2 is SYDVKM. The CDR3 is 15 amino acids. With 4 bases clipped from V and 13 bases from J, the junction kept 18 bases outside the gene matches. The CDR3 region has the DNA TGTGCCAGCAGTTCCCCAGGGGGAGGAAGGAGGGTGACCACCTTC. This translates into CASSSPGGGRRVTTF.

V gene TRBV5-4 combines with J gene TRBJ2-7; a weak D match, TRBD1 (7 bases). V lost 6 bases, J lost 1 base, and 20 bases lay in between. The germline CDR1 and CDR2 sequences are SGHNT and YYREEE (reference sequence). CDR3 length equals 16 residues. The CDR3: CASTQGGTDISYEQYF. The CDR3 bases are TGTGCCAGCACCCAGGGCGGGACAGACATTTCCTACGAGCAGTACTTC.

The V gene is TRBV7-2, the J gene TRBJ2-3, with D uncertain. V was clipped by 1 base and J by 0 bases, with 8 bases between them. Germline V gene sequence: CDR1 SGHTA, CDR2 FQGNSA. The CDR3 runs to 15 residues. The CDR3 DNA reads as TGTGCCAGCAGCTTAGGGTACATTAGCACAGATACGCAGTATTTT. This codes for CASSLGYISTDTQYF.

This clone was counted once. The CDR3 nucleotides are TGTGCCAGCAGTTTAGGAGGAGGGGCGGTTTCTTCACCCCTCCACTTT. It yields the protein CASSLGGGAVSSPLHF. J is TRBJ1-6 and V is TRBV28; perhaps TRBD1 as D (5 bases). The CDR3 runs to 16 residues. Germline CDR1 and CDR2: MDHEN and SYDVKM. V was shortened by 2 bases and J by 9 bases, with 17 bases between the two germline ends.

The rearrangement joins TRBV11-2 to TRBJ1-1; TRBD1 aligns across 8 bases. With 3 bases clipped from V and 11 bases from J, the junction kept 14 bases outside the gene matches. Per the germline V gene, CDR1 is SGHAT and CDR2 is FQNNGV. This CDR3 contains 15 residues. CDR3 region: CASSLITGGGDVAFF. The CDR3 DNA follows: TGTGCCAGCAGCTTGATAACAGGGGGAGGCGATGTGGCTTTCTTT.

This chain links TRBV24-1 with TRBJ2-7, with D possibly TRBD1 on 6 matching bases. With 3 bases removed from V and 3 bases from J, the gap between germline ends came to 11 bases. Germline values: CDR1 KGHDR, CDR2 SFDVKD. The CDR3 length is 14 residues. CDR3 region: CATSDRDTDYEQYF. The CDR3 DNA reads TGTGCCACCAGTGATCGGGACACAGACTACGAGCAGTACTTC.

The chain couples TRBV10-3 to TRBJ2-7; TRBD2 is a possible D gene (6 bases). Trimming cost V 8 bases and J 3 bases, with 17 bases left between them. Germline V CDR1 and CDR2: ENHRY, SYGVKD. The CDR3 sequence is 14 residues long. The CDR3 protein is CAIGPGGRIYEQYF. As DNA, the CDR3 is TGTGCCATCGGGCCCGGGGGAAGGATCTACGAGCAGTACTTC.

The chain employs TRBV6-2 or TRBV6-3 and TRBJ1-5; D is unresolved. The germline V and J ends were trimmed by 2 bases and 0 bases, with 14 bases remaining between them. CDR3 size: 17 residues. Germline V gene lookup returns CDR1 MNHEY and CDR2 SVGEGT. The CDR3 coding sequence is TGTGCCAGCAGTTACCTTATGACTGATAATAGCAATCAGCCCCAGCATTTT. Its translation: CASSYLMTDNSNQPQHF.

The chain uses TRBV14 and TRBJ2-5; 12 positions match TRBD2. This CDR3 spans 18 amino acids. CDR1 and CDR2 from the germline V gene are SGHDN and FVKESK. V lost 1 base and J lost 5; bases outside the gene matches: 11. In DNA, the CDR3 is TGTGCCAGCAGCCAAGGGTTCCCCGGACTAGCGGGACGGGAGACCCAGTACTTC. It yields the protein CASSQGFPGLAGRETQYF.

This sequence joins TRBV10-3 and TRBJ1-2; 10 bases are shared with TRBD1. The germline V gene has CDR1 ENHRY and CDR2 SYGVKD. This CDR3 has 15 residues. V lost 6 bases, J lost 2 bases, and 6 bases stayed unmatched. CDR3 region: CAIRPGQGMNYGYTF. The CDR3 DNA is TGTGCCATCAGGCCGGGACAGGGGATGAACTATGGCTACACCTTC.

The chain employs TRBV2 and TRBJ1-6, with 10 bases that match TRBD1. CDR1 and CDR2 (germline): SNHLY, FYNNEI. This CDR3 is built from 16 residues. After removal of 4 bases from V and 6 bases from J, the junction contained 6 bases not matched to a gene. The CDR3 protein is CASSGGTGAANSPLHF. The CDR3 DNA reads as TGTGCCAGCAGTGGGGGGACAGGGGCAGCTAATTCACCCCTCCACTTT.

The rearrangement uses TRBV6-6 and TRBJ1-1; 9 positions match TRBD1. The CDR3 spans 14 residues. Germline V gene lookup returns CDR1 MNHNY and CDR2 SVGAGI (reference sequence). The V gene end was trimmed by 6 bases and the J gene end by 4 bases; junction bases not matched to a gene: 6. The CDR3 region is CASRRTGAGTEAFF. DNA for the CDR3: TGTGCCAGCAGACGGACAGGGGCAGGCACTGAAGCTTTCTTT.

As for this clone: Compared with germline, one end of the junction differs, possibly owing to a read error. The chain employs TRBV12-3 or TRBV12-4 and TRBJ1-1; unclear D gene. The CDR3 totals 13 residues. Written as DNA, the CDR3 is TGTGCCAGCCGGGAGGCGGTGAACACTGAAGTTTTCTTT. It codes for CASREAVNTEVFF.

About this clone: Relative to the germline gene, one junction end is altered; a read error may explain this. This chain connects TRBV28 to TRBJ1-3, with D tentatively TRBD1 (5 bases). This CDR3 has 13 amino acids. Germline V gene lookup returns CDR1 MDHEN and CDR2 SYDVKM. The CDR3 sequence is CASSSGLSTIGHF. CDR3 bases: TGTGCCAGCAGTTCGGGACTGTCCACAATCGGCCACTTT. Variable domain in full (rest from reference TRBV28 and TRBJ1-3): DVKVTQSSRYLVKRTGEKVFLECVQDMDHENMFWYRQDPGLGLRLIYFSYDVKMKEKGDIPEGYSVSREKKERFSLILESASTNQTSMYLCASSSGLSTIGHFGEGSWLTVV.

The CDR3 sequence is CASSLGLNYGYTF. The CDR3, as DNA: TGTGCCAGCAGCCTGGGGCTTAACTATGGCTACACCTTC. The chain is built from TRBV27 and TRBJ1-2, with a weak D call TRBD1 (5 bases). Germline lookup yields CDR1 MNHEY and CDR2 SMNVEV (reference sequence). V was trimmed by 6 bases and J by 1 base, leaving 9 bases between them. The CDR3 contains 13 residues.